These 20 T cell receptor beta chains were sequenced from one sample in a study of T cells in Graves' hyperthyroidism and ophthalmopathy. Authors of the study amplified TCR beta CDR3 regions from RNA transcripts. HTBI primers were used for first-round RT-PCR of the TCR CDR3. TCRdb ran MiXCR on the multiplex PCR reads and lists one entry per CDR3 protein. The table includes under 300,000 distinct CDR3 sequences, roughly 15% detected once. Material for sequencing was blood. The receptors shown here come from a woman in her 40s with Graves' hyperthyroidism that later progressed to Graves' ophthalmopathy.

This clonotype occurred many times. The chain recombines TRBV9 with TRBJ2-2; the match to TRBD2 covers 8 bases. The germline V gene encodes CDR1 SGDLS and CDR2 YYNGEE. The CDR3 runs to 15 residues. After removal of 3 bases from V and 5 bases from J, the junction contained 6 bases not matched to a gene. The DNA for the CDR3 is TGTGCCAGCAGCGCCACTAGCGGTTATACCGGGGAGCTGTTTTTT. Its protein product is CASSATSGYTGELFF.

The chain uses TRBV6-5 and TRBJ1-4; 9 bases map to TRBD1. Per the germline V gene, CDR1 is MNHEY and CDR2 is SVGAGI. With 4 bases clipped from V and 7 bases from J, the junction kept 4 bases outside the gene matches. The length of the CDR3 is 14 residues. The CDR3 DNA reads as TGTGCCAGCAGTTCCGGGACAGGGTCTGAAAAACTGTTTTTT. This encodes CASSSGTGSEKLFF.

This clonotype was detected only a few times. This chain connects TRBV28 to TRBJ1-2; no definite D call. V was shortened by 1 base and J by 8 bases, with 17 bases between the two germline ends. The CDR3 length is 15 residues. The germline V gene encodes CDR1 MDHEN and CDR2 SYDVKM. CDR3 residues: CASSLSFPHYNGYTF. For the CDR3, the DNA is TGTGCCAGCAGTTTATCTTTTCCTCATTATAACGGCTACACCTTC.

V is TRBV5-1 and J is TRBJ2-1, with unresolved D. V was clipped by 4 bases and J by 7 bases, with 21 bases between them. The germline V gene encodes CDR1 SGHRS and CDR2 YFSETQ. The CDR3 has 16 residues. In nucleotides, the CDR3 is TGCGCCAGCAGCACTCTCGGGCCGCATACAGAGAATGAGCAGTTCTTC. This codes for CASSTLGPHTENEQFF.

This clonotype was seen at least ten times. The chain joins TRBV28 to TRBJ2-2; 11 bases are shared with TRBD2. Germline values: CDR1 MDHEN, CDR2 SYDVKM. The length of the CDR3 is 18 residues. V dropped 3 bases and J dropped 4; count of bases not matched to a gene: 10. The DNA for the CDR3 is TGTGCCAGCAGTTTGCCCATAGCGGGAGGGCCTGGCACCGGGGAGCTGTTTTTT. This sequence encodes CASSLPIAGGPGTGELFF.

This clonotype occurred a few times. J is TRBJ1-5 and V is TRBV19, with D perhaps matching TRBD1 (5 bases). Trimming took 3 bases from V and 5 from J, leaving 8 bases between them. Germline assignment: CDR1 LNHDA and CDR2 SQIVND (reference sequence). This CDR3 contains 13 residues. The DNA of the CDR3 is TGTGCCAGTAGTATCGGGGGGGATCAGCCCCAGCATTTT. The encoded protein is CASSIGGDQPQHF.

The table lists this clonotype with many counts. V is TRBV30 and J is TRBJ1-1; D is uncertain. Per germline, CDR1 GTSNPN and CDR2 SVGIG (reference sequence). The CDR3 loop spans 12 amino acids. Trimming pared 3 bases from V and 0 bases from J, leaving 5 bases between. The CDR3 coding sequence is TGTGCCTGGAGCGGAATGAACACTGAAGCTTTCTTT. Protein sequence: CAWSGMNTEAFF.

This clonotype was seen ten or more times. This chain links TRBV11-2 with TRBJ1-1; 7 bases are a match to TRBD1. The J segment lost 2 bases and the V segment lost 9 bases, leaving 12 bases of the junction unmatched. The CDR3 contains 15 residues. CDR1 is SGHAT and CDR2 is FQNNGV in the germline V gene. CDR3 sequence (DNA): TGTGCCAGTGGTGGGACAGCGGTATTTAACACTGAAGCTTTCTTT. Translated, it gives CASGGTAVFNTEAFF. The complete variable domain, with remaining parts taken from reference TRBV11-2 and TRBJ1-1, reads EAGVAQSPRYKIIEKRQSVAFWCNPISGHATLYWYQQILGQGPKLLIQFQNNGVVDDSQLPKDRFSAERLKGVDSTLKIQPAKLEDSAVYLCASGGTAVFNTEAFFGQGTRLTVV.

This clonotype was detected ten times or more. The CDR3 nucleotides are TGTGCCAGCAGTCTGGGAGCGGTGAATGAGCAGTTCTTC. Its protein product is CASSLGAVNEQFF. The rearrangement links TRBV12-3 or TRBV12-4 to TRBJ2-1, with D tentatively TRBD2 (5 bases). The V and J ends lost 5 bases and 7 bases respectively, with 12 bases between them. The CDR3 is made up of 13 amino acids.

In its sample, this clonotype was seen many times. The rearrangement links TRBV7-8 to TRBJ2-7; no firm D call. Germline CDR1 SGHVS, CDR2 FQNEAQ. The CDR3 loop spans 12 amino acids. V lost 5 bases, J lost 5 bases, and 10 bases lay in between. Written as DNA, the CDR3 is TGTGCCAGCAGCCCCTCCACCGACGAGCAGTACTTC. It encodes CASSPSTDEQYF. Drawing the rest from reference TRBV7-8 and TRBJ2-7, the complete variable domain is GAGVSQSPRYKVAKRGQDVALRCDPISGHVSLFWYQQALGQGPEFLTYFQNEAQLDKSGLPSDRFFAERPEGSVSTLKIQRTQQEDSAVYLCASSPSTDEQYFGPGTRLTVT.

The genes are TRBV19 and TRBJ2-2, with 7 bases matching TRBD1. CDR1 and CDR2 (germline): LNHDA, SQIVND (reference sequence). This CDR3 has 15 amino acids. V shed 6 bases and J 1 base; nucleotides not matched to a gene: 5. The CDR3 spells CASRTGTENTGELFF. In nucleotides, the CDR3 is TGTGCCAGTAGAACCGGGACAGAGAACACCGGGGAGCTGTTTTTT.

The chain uses TRBV5-1 and TRBJ1-4; 7 bases line up with TRBD1. V gave up 3 bases and J gave up 3 bases; unmatched junction bases: 2. Germline V lookup: CDR1 SGHRS, CDR2 YFSETQ. The CDR3 totals 14 residues. CDR3 in amino acids: CASSSGGSNEKLFF. The CDR3 nucleotides read TGCGCCAGCAGCTCAGGGGGATCTAATGAAAAACTGTTTTTT.

CDR3 sequence: CASSGGRETQYF. The CDR3 region has the DNA TGTGCCAGTAGCGGGGGCCGAGAGACCCAGTACTTC. The chain is built from TRBV19 and TRBJ2-5; D could derive from TRBD1 or TRBD2 (6 bases each). The V gene's germline CDR1 is LNHDA and CDR2 SQIVND (reference sequence). Trimming pared 6 bases from V and 4 bases from J, leaving 9 bases between. This CDR3 contains 12 residues.

Concerning this clonotype itself: Being one base from a much bigger clone, this may be a read error. V usage is TRBV18 and J usage is TRBJ2-1, with 14 bases lining up with TRBD2. The ends lost 3 bases at V and 9 bases at J; junction bases unmatched: 4. The CDR3 is 15 amino acids. In germline, CDR1 is KGHSH, CDR2 LQKENI. For the CDR3, the DNA is TGTGCCAGCTCACCGACTAGCGGGAGGGGTAGTGAGCAGTTCTTC. Its protein product is CASSPTSGRGSEQFF.

This clonotype was seen ten or more times. The chain is built from TRBV7-9 and TRBJ1-1; the D is unclear. Germline V gene lookup returns CDR1 SEHNR and CDR2 FQNEAQ (reference sequence). The V gene lost 2 bases and the J gene lost 6 bases, with 10 bases spanning the gap. The CDR3 sequence is 13 residues long. The CDR3 coding sequence is TGTGCCAGCAGCTTAAGTTTGAGTTCTGAAGCTTTCTTT. The encoded protein is CASSLSLSSEAFF.

This chain joins TRBV5-1 and TRBJ2-1, with 13 nucleotides matching TRBD2. Germline V gives CDR1 SGHRS, CDR2 YFSETQ. The trim removed 4 bases at V and 7 bases at J, leaving 5 bases unmatched. The CDR3 runs to 15 residues. The CDR3 loop is CASSLTSGRENEQFF. CDR3 coding DNA: TGCGCCAGCAGCCTAACTAGCGGGAGGGAGAATGAGCAGTTCTTC.

With regard to this clonotype: The junction departs from the called germline gene at one end, perhaps through a read error. V gene TRBV19 combines with J gene TRBJ2-3; the match to TRBD2 covers 8 bases. Germline assignment: CDR1 LNHDA and CDR2 SQIVND (reference sequence). The CDR3 contains 16 residues. The CDR3 protein is CAGSPQRESSGDTQYF. The CDR3 nucleotides read TGTGCCGGTAGTCCTCAGCGGGAGAGTTCCGGGGATACGCAGTATTTT.

Turning to this clonotype: This sequence may be a read error, since a much larger clone differs from it by one base. The chain couples TRBV10-3 to TRBJ2-7, with 11 bases fitting TRBD2. In germline, CDR1 is ENHRY, CDR2 SYGVKD. CDR3 length: 15 amino acids. CDR3 sequence: CSISEGTSGSYEQYF. The CDR3 nucleotides are TGTTCCATCAGCGAGGGGACTAGCGGATCCTACGAGCAGTACTTC.

The chain carries TRBV11-2 and TRBJ2-3; no reliable D call. The germline gives CDR1 SGHAT, CDR2 FQNNGV. The CDR3 spans 14 residues. V gave up 3 bases and J gave up 7 bases, with 14 bases separating them. The CDR3 DNA reads TGTGCCAGCAGCTTTGATGTAGAGAGTCATACGCAGTATTTT. Translation gives CASSFDVESHTQYF.

This clonotype has a count of ten or more. CDR3 region: CASSISVDNEAFF. The CDR3 DNA reads as TGTGCCAGTAGTATCTCCGTGGACAACGAAGCTTTCTTT. The chain links TRBV19 to TRBJ1-1; weak D call: TRBD1 (5 bases). CDR1 is LNHDA and CDR2 is SQIVND in the germline V gene (reference sequence). The CDR3 extends over 13 amino acids. V shed 3 bases and J shed 8 bases, with 13 bases lying between them. Based on the CDR3 plus reference TRBV19 and TRBJ1-1, the full variable domain is DGGITQSPKYLFRKEGQNVTLSCEQNLNHDAMYWYRQDPGQGLRLIYYSQIVNDFQKGDIAEGYSVSREKKESFPLTVTSAQKNPTAFYLCASSISVDNEAFFGQGTRLTVV.